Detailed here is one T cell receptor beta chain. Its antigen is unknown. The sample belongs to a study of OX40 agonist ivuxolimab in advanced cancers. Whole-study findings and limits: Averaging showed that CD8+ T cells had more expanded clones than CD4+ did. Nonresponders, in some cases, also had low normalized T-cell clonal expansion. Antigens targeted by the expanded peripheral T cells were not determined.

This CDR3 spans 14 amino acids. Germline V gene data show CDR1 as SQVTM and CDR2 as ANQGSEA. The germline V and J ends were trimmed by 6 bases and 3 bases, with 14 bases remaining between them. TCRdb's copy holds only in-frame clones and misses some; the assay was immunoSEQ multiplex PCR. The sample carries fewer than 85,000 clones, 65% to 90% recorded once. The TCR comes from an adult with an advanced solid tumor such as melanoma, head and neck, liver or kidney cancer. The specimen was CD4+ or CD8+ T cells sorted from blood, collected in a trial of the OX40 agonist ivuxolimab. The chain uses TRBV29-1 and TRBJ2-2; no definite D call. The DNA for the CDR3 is TGCAGCGTAGGCCGACCGGCGGACACCGGGGAGCTGTTTTTT. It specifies CSVGRPADTGELFF.